This is a list of T cell receptor beta chains from one sample in a study of long-term antiretroviral therapy in people with HIV. Assay: immunoSEQ multiplex PCR; the TCRdb copy retains only in-frame clones and omits some. The sample holds under 45,000 clones, around four fifths seen once. The specimen was unsorted PBMCs, collected 1 year after starting antiretroviral therapy. These receptors all stem from a man younger than 30 with HIV. CDR3s include the opening cysteine and the closing phenylalanine or tryptophan. A D gene is named only where the DNA matches it firmly. Clone size is not always given. Where it is, it says once, few, many or a class for expanded clones.

TRBD2	TRBJ2-2	TRBV18	.	CASSGREENTGELFF	TGTGCCAGCTCAGGGAGGGAAGAGAACACCGGGGAGCTGTTTTTT
.	TRBJ2-2	TRBV11-1	few	CASSSTGWGTGELFF	TGTGCCAGCAGCTCGACAGGTTGGGGGACCGGGGAGCTGTTTTTT
TRBD1	TRBJ1-5	TRBV5-6	once	CASSQGARNQPQHF	TGTGCCAGCAGCCAGGGGGCGAGGAATCAGCCCCAGCATTTT
TRBD1	TRBJ1-1	TRBV7-3	.	CASSLNAGGRTEAFF	TGTGCCAGCAGCTTAAATGCAGGGGGGAGGACTGAAGCTTTCTTT
.	TRBJ1-1	TRBV4-2	.	CASSQDGGMNTEAFF	TGTGCCAGCAGCCAAGATGGCGGGATGAACACTGAAGCTTTCTTT
.	TRBJ2-6	TRBV11-3	.	CASSPRTGSGANVLTF	TGTGCCAGCAGCCCCCGGACGGGGTCTGGGGCCAACGTCCTGACTTTC
TRBD1	TRBJ1-2	TRBV7-2	.	CASSTYRGAPLYGYTF	TGTGCCAGCAGCACCTACAGGGGGGCCCCCCTCTATGGCTACACCTTC
TRBD2	TRBJ2-7	TRBV5-1	once	CASSLDPGGYEQYF	TGCGCCAGCAGCTTGGACCCGGGGGGCTACGAGCAGTACTTC
.	TRBJ2-7	TRBV19	.	CASSAQVGAYEQYF	TGTGCCAGTAGTGCACAGGTTGGCGCCTACGAGCAGTACTTC
.	TRBJ1-1	TRBV6-5	.	CASSHQDSRTEAFF	TGTGCCAGCAGCCACCAGGATTCCCGCACTGAAGCTTTCTTT
TRBD1	TRBJ1-1	TRBV5-1	.	CASSPDRGPGTEAFF	TGCGCCAGCAGCCCGGACAGGGGCCCTGGCACTGAAGCTTTCTTT
.	TRBJ1-5	TRBV12-5	few	CASGWDISQPQHF	TGTGCTAGTGGTTGGGACATCAGTCAGCCCCAGCATTTT
.	TRBJ2-7	TRBV28	.	CASSPVASDYEQYF	TGTGCCAGCAGTCCAGTGGCTAGCGACTACGAGCAGTACTTC
.	TRBJ2-5	TRBV14	.	CASSRRGVETQYF	TGTGCCAGCAGCCGGAGAGGGGTGGAGACCCAGTACTTC
.	TRBJ2-6	TRBV9	.	CASSVNLTPTGKPGANVLTF	TGTGCCAGCAGCGTCAACCTTACTCCAACAGGGAAACCTGGGGCCAACGTCCTGACTTTC
TRBD1	TRBJ2-7	TRBV27	once	CASRKRISGTGGTRDYEQYF	TGTGCCAGCAGAAAACGAATCTCCGGGACAGGGGGCACAAGGGACTACGAGCAGTACTTC
.	TRBJ2-5	TRBV25-1	.	CASSERRETQYF	TGTGCCAGCAGTGAGCGGCGAGAGACCCAGTACTTC
TRBD1	TRBJ2-2	TRBV18	few	CASSQGQGATGELFF	TGTGCCAGCTCACAAGGACAGGGGGCCACCGGGGAGCTGTTTTTT
.	TRBJ1-5	TRBV5-1	.	CASSLAGGNQPQHF	TGCGCCAGCAGCTTGGCAGGCGGCAATCAGCCCCAGCATTTT
.	TRBJ2-7	TRBV9	.	CASSARDNSYEQYF	TGTGCCAGCAGCGCCCGGGACAACTCCTACGAGCAGTACTTC
.	TRBJ2-7	TRBV6-5	.	CASSYDRYEQYF	TGTGCCAGCAGTTACGACCGCTACGAGCAGTACTTC
TRBD2	TRBJ2-5	TRBV5-1	.	CASSSVAGEETQYF	TGCGCCAGCAGCTCCGTAGCGGGAGAAGAGACCCAGTACTTC
.	TRBJ1-1	TRBV6-1	.	CASSDGMNTEAFF	TGTGCCAGCAGCGACGGTATGAACACTGAAGCTTTCTTT
.	TRBJ2-5	TRBV7-3	.	CASSIGTGEKYF	TGTGCCAGCAGCATAGGGACGGGCGAAAAGTACTTC
.	TRBJ2-7	TRBV11-2	.	CASSSPKTGETYEQYF	TGTGCCAGCAGCTCGCCAAAGACAGGTGAAACCTACGAGCAGTACTTC
TRBD2	TRBJ2-1	TRBV5-1	.	CASSPLAGYNEQFF	TGCGCCAGCAGTCCACTAGCGGGTTACAATGAGCAGTTCTTC
.	TRBJ1-1	TRBV7-9	.	CASSFWDTEAFF	TGTGCCAGCAGCTTTTGGGACACTGAAGCTTTCTTT
.	TRBJ1-2	TRBV19	.	CASRERVVAQGYTF	TGTGCCAGTAGGGAGAGAGTGGTTGCCCAAGGCTACACCTTC
.	TRBJ2-2	TRBV27	.	CASSLVGNTGELFF	TGTGCCAGCAGTTTGGTTGGGAACACCGGGGAGCTGTTTTTT
TRBD1	TRBJ2-1	TRBV14	once	CASSPLDRDEQFF	TGTGCCAGCAGCCCGCTGGACAGGGATGAGCAGTTCTTC
.	TRBJ2-2	TRBV7-8	.	CASSLGSTETGELFF	TGTGCCAGCAGCTTAGGGTCGACAGAGACCGGGGAGCTGTTTTTT
TRBD1	TRBJ2-7	TRBV6-5	.	CASSYPSTGGEQYF	TGTGCCAGCAGTTACCCCTCGACAGGGGGAGAGCAGTACTTC
.	TRBJ2-2	TRBV6-5	.	CASSYSLGAGTGELFF	TGTGCCAGCAGTTACTCGTTAGGTGCGGGCACCGGGGAGCTGTTTTTT
.	TRBJ1-5	TRBV6-5	.	CASSYGTPRSNQPQHF	TGTGCCAGCAGTTACGGCACCCCGAGGAGCAATCAGCCCCAGCATTTT
.	TRBJ1-2	TRBV6-4	.	CASSERGGPGYTF	TGTGCCAGCAGTGAGCGGGGCGGTCCCGGCTACACCTTC
TRBD1	TRBJ1-2	TRBV28	.	CASSLTPGTGNGYTF	TGTGCCAGCAGTTTAACCCCCGGGACAGGGAATGGCTACACCTTC
TRBD2	TRBJ2-1	TRBV5-4	.	CASSLRRETYNEQFF	TGTGCCAGCAGCTTGCGGCGGGAGACTTACAATGAGCAGTTCTTC
.	TRBJ1-2	TRBV28	few	CASGTKIDGYTF	TGTGCCAGCGGGACAAAAATTGATGGCTACACCTTC